Detailed here is one T cell receptor (beta chain). Its antigen is unknown. Healthy bone marrow donors made up the donors. PCR was performed using 60 Vbeta and 13 Jbeta primers. Generated by immunoSEQ multiplex PCR, the TCRdb table keeps only in-frame clones and is missing some. The sample shows about 160,000 clones, about 80% of them seen only once. This entry is derived from a study of cytomegalovirus exposure and HLA in healthy donors. Points from the study as a whole: Later analysis associated a missense DCLRE1C variant with TCR beta V- and J-gene trimming. Fewer N-insertions (relative to the roughly 720-donor mean) were reportedly seen in an Asian-associated ancestry cluster in a later analysis. The study listed under 200 cytomegalovirus-associated TCR beta chains.

CDR3 length: 16 amino acids. In germline, CDR1 is SGHTA, CDR2 FQGTGA. V lost 4 bases and J lost 4; bases outside the gene matches: 9. This sequence was found in a girl under 18 in good health and CMV-seropositive. Sample: PBMCs. The chain has TRBV7-3 and TRBJ2-5; 10 nucleotides match TRBD2. Written as DNA, the CDR3 is TGTGCCAGCAGCTCCGCCAGCGGGGGGGCCCCAGAGACCCAGTACTTC. It specifies CASSSASGGAPETQYF.